The rows below give T cell receptor beta chains drawn from one sample of a study of vaccination and CD4 T cells after COVID-19. These receptors lack a known antigen. TCRdb processed the PCR reads anew with MiXCR; each CDR3 protein has one entry. Of thousands of distinct CDR3 sequences in the sample, 25% to 40% were seen once. The sequencing input was CD4+ T cells from blood, cultured in vitro. The receptors stem from a human donor in good health. The CDR3 runs from the conserved cysteine through the conserved F or W. The order of the fields is clone size, J gene, V gene, D gene, CDR3 DNA, CDR3 protein. D genes are given only for firm matches. Some rows have no size entry. The others give once, few or many, or a class for an expanded clone.

NA	TRBJ1-3	TRBV7-9	NA	TGTGCCAGCAGCTCTTACAGGGCGCCTGGAAACACCATATATTTT	CASSSYRAPGNTIYF
NA	TRBJ2-1	TRBV6-1	NA	TGTGCCAGCAGTCGCCTCCAGCGTAACAATGAGCAGTTCTTC	CASSRLQRNNEQFF
NA	TRBJ2-5	TRBV19	NA	TGTGCCAGTAGTATTCGGGGGGCGGGAGAAGACGGGGAGACCCAGTACTTC	CASSIRGAGEDGETQYF
NA	TRBJ2-7	TRBV10-3	NA	TGTGCCATCGGCTACGAGCAGTACTTC	CAIGYEQYF
NA	TRBJ1-2	TRBV2	NA	TGTGCCAGCAGTGAACCCAGCTACTATGGCTACACCTTC	CASSEPSYYGYTF
NA	TRBJ2-3	TRBV2	TRBD2	TGTGCCAGCAGTGAAAAGTCTAGCGGGAGGGCCTGCACAGATACGCAGTATTTT	CASSEKSSGRACTDTQYF
few	TRBJ1-2	TRBV7-6	NA	TGTGCCAGCAGCTTAGCCTCGGGAGGGAGCAGGGACTATGGCTACACCTTC	CASSLASGGSRDYGYTF
few	TRBJ2-2	TRBV20-1	NA	TGCAGTGCTAGGGCCCTTGGCGGGGAGCTGTTTTTT	CSARALGGELFF
NA	TRBJ1-1	TRBV5-6	NA	TGTGCCAGCAGCTTATTCGGGTTAGGGAAGAACACTGAAGCTTTCTTT	CASSLFGLGKNTEAFF
few	TRBJ2-3	TRBV7-2	NA	TGTGCCAGCAGGAAAGGTGTGTCCCGGCCAGATACGCAGTATTTT	CASRKGVSRPDTQYF
NA	TRBJ1-2	TRBV6-5	TRBD1	TGTGCCAGCAGTTACTTGCGACAGGGGGGTGGCTACACCTTC	CASSYLRQGGGYTF
NA	TRBJ2-7	TRBV7-2	TRBD2	TGTGCCAGCAGGGCAGGGACTAGCGGGAGGGAAGTTAAGTACTTC	CASRAGTSGREVKYF
few	TRBJ2-4	TRBV7-2	NA	TGTGCCAGCAGCCTCCAGGGGGGCATAGCCAAAAACATTCAGTACTTC	CASSLQGGIAKNIQYF
NA	TRBJ1-5	TRBV19	NA	TGTGCCAGTAGTAAAGGGGACTCCAGCAATCAGCCCCAGCATTTT	CASSKGDSSNQPQHF
NA	TRBJ2-5	TRBV6-5	NA	TGTGCCAGCAGTTATGGGGAAGAGGAGACCCAGTACTTC	CASSYGEEETQYF
few	TRBJ2-5	TRBV6-1	TRBD2	TGTGCCAGCTCTTTTTCCGGGACTAGCGGGAGCCCCCGGGGAGTGACCCAGTACTTC	CASSFSGTSGSPRGVTQYF
NA	TRBJ1-2	TRBV5-1	NA	TGCGCCAGCAGCTTGGCCATCGGGAACTATGGCTACACCTTC	CASSLAIGNYGYTF
NA	TRBJ2-5	TRBV27	NA	TGTGCCAGCAGTCGTCAGAACCAAGAGACCCAGTACTTC	CASSRQNQETQYF
NA	TRBJ2-2	TRBV5-4	NA	TGTGCCAGCAGCCCCGACGCTCGGCCCGGGGAGCTGTTTTTT	CASSPDARPGELFF
NA	TRBJ2-5	TRBV10-3	NA	TGTGCCATCAGTGAGTCAGAAGAGACCCAGTACTTC	CAISESEETQYF
few	TRBJ1-5	TRBV27	NA	TGTGCCAGCAGTCCAAGGGTTAATCAGCCCCAGCATTTT	CASSPRVNQPQHF
NA	TRBJ2-3	TRBV7-9	NA	TGTGCCAGCAGCCTTGGGACGCGGGGCACAGATACGCAGTATTTT	CASSLGTRGTDTQYF
NA	TRBJ2-3	TRBV29-1	TRBD1	TGCAGCGTCGCACACCCGACAGGGTCAGATACGCAGTATTTT	CSVAHPTGSDTQYF
few	TRBJ2-7	TRBV20-1	NA	TGCAGTGCCGGCCGTGTGGCCCGGACTCGGTCAGGCTACGAGCAGTACTTC	CSAGRVARTRSGYEQYF
NA	TRBJ2-4	TRBV15	TRBD1	TGTGCCACCAGCATAGGACAGGGGAAAAGTCGGTTAACCAAAAACATTCAGTACTTC	CATSIGQGKSRLTKNIQYF
NA	TRBJ2-2	TRBV7-2	NA	TGTGCCAGCAGCTCGTATCTCAAATCCCCGCCCGGGGAGCTGTTTTTT	CASSSYLKSPPGELFF
few	TRBJ1-5	TRBV7-9	NA	TGTGCCAGCAGCCGGGCGGCACAGGGTGAGCAGCCCCAGCATTTT	CASSRAAQGEQPQHF
few	TRBJ2-3	TRBV18	NA	TGTGCCAGCTCACCACGGACAGTAGGAACAGATACGCAGTATTTT	CASSPRTVGTDTQYF
few	TRBJ2-7	TRBV20-1	TRBD2	TGCAGTGCTAGAGATTCAGCGGGAGGGCCCTCCTACGAGCAGTACTTC	CSARDSAGGPSYEQYF
few	TRBJ1-5	TRBV15	TRBD1	TGTGCCACCAGCAGCGGGACAGCTAGCAATCAGCCCCAGCATTTT	CATSSGTASNQPQHF
NA	TRBJ2-7	TRBV20-1	NA	TGCAGTGCTTGGCACAGGAGCTCCTACGAGCAGTACTTC	CSAWHRSSYEQYF
few	TRBJ2-7	TRBV20-1	TRBD1	TGCAGCGTCGGGGGGGACAGGGGCTACGAGCAGTACTTC	CSVGGDRGYEQYF
NA	TRBJ1-2	TRBV27	TRBD1	TGTGCCAGCAGCTCGGACAGGATGGGGTATGGCTACACCTTC	CASSSDRMGYGYTF
NA	TRBJ2-1	TRBV6-1	NA	TGTGCCAGCAGCCGGGACTCCTCCTACAATGAGCAGTTCTTC	CASSRDSSYNEQFF
few	TRBJ2-2	TRBV19	NA	TGTGCCACAAAGGCACCCGGGGAGCTGTTTTTT	CATKAPGELFF
NA	TRBJ2-7	TRBV19	TRBD1	TGTGCCAGTAGTAGCAGACAGGGGGCCTACGAGCAGTACTTC	CASSSRQGAYEQYF
few	TRBJ2-3	TRBV12-3/TRBV12-4	NA	TGTGCCAGCAGAAGACTTGAGGGTAGTACGCAGTATTTT	CASRRLEGSTQYF
few	TRBJ1-2	TRBV28	NA	TGTGCCAGCAGTTGGGGGGGCTATGGCTACACCTTC	CASSWGGYGYTF
NA	TRBJ2-1	TRBV25-1	NA	TGTGCCAGCGGTACAGGGCGGGGGCAGTTCTTC	CASGTGRGQFF
few	TRBJ1-2	TRBV4-2	NA	TGTGCCAGCAGCCAAGATCCAGAGAACTACTATGGCTACACCTTC	CASSQDPENYYGYTF
NA	TRBJ2-5	TRBV19	TRBD2	TGTGCGAGTGAACCAGCGGGGGGACGGGAGACCCAGTACTTC	CASEPAGGRETQYF
NA	TRBJ1-1	TRBV12-3/TRBV12-4	NA	TGTGCCAGCAGTCCGTCCTCAAACACTGAAGCTTTCTTT	CASSPSSNTEAFF
NA	TRBJ2-7	TRBV20-1	TRBD1	TGCAGTGCTAGAGGGGACAGGGGGGGGTACGAGCAGTACTTC	CSARGDRGGYEQYF
few	TRBJ1-6	TRBV19	TRBD1	TGTGCCAGTAAGGTCGGACAGGGAACTTCACCCCTCCACTTT	CASKVGQGTSPLHF
NA	TRBJ2-1	TRBV6-4	NA	TGTGCCAGCAGTGACTCTAGCGGCTCCTACAATGAGCAGTTCTTC	CASSDSSGSYNEQFF
few	TRBJ2-5	TRBV7-2	TRBD1	TGTGCCAGCAGCCCCCGGACAGGGCTGGAGACCCAGTACTTC	CASSPRTGLETQYF
NA	TRBJ2-7	TRBV7-8	NA	TGTGCCAGCAGCTTAGAGTGGTTCTACGAGCAGTACTTC	CASSLEWFYEQYF
few	TRBJ2-7	TRBV28	TRBD1	TGTGCCAGCAGTTTTCCCTCGGGTCGGAGTAACAGGGGATCCTACGAGCAGTACTTC	CASSFPSGRSNRGSYEQYF
NA	TRBJ2-3	TRBV10-3	NA	TGTGCCAGCCGGGGGCTGGATACGCAGTATTTT	CASRGLDTQYF
NA	TRBJ2-5	TRBV30	TRBD1	TGTGCCTGGAGTGTCGCCGGGACAGGGGGCGACGAGACCCAGTACTTC	CAWSVAGTGGDETQYF
NA	TRBJ2-3	TRBV11-3	TRBD1	TGTGCCAGCAGCCCTTCCGGGACAGGGGGCGCGGGGACAGATACGCAGTATTTT	CASSPSGTGGAGTDTQYF
few	TRBJ1-5	TRBV20-1	NA	TGCAGTGCGGCCCAACCGGGGGGGGGATCGCAGCCCCAGCATTTT	CSAAQPGGGSQPQHF
few	TRBJ1-5	TRBV19	TRBD1	TGTGCCAGTAGTACCCGACAGGGAAGGCAGCCCCAGCATTTT	CASSTRQGRQPQHF
few	TRBJ2-1	TRBV24-1	NA	TGTGCCACCGCCCACTCCTCGGCGGTTAGCTCCTACAATGAGCAGTTCTTC	CATAHSSAVSSYNEQFF
few	TRBJ1-2	TRBV7-9	NA	TGTGCCAGCAGCCGGGAGGGGTATGGCTACACCTTC	CASSREGYGYTF
NA	TRBJ1-5	TRBV30	NA	TGTGCCTGGAGTGTGTATACAGGTTCCAATCAGCCCCAGCATTTT	CAWSVYTGSNQPQHF
NA	TRBJ2-7	TRBV20-1	NA	TGCAGTGCCGAAAGAGGCACTTCCTACGAGCAGTACTTC	CSAERGTSYEQYF